These 6 T cell receptor beta chains originate from one sample sequenced in a study of shared clonotypes between healthy human individuals. The data were produced by immunoSEQ multiplex PCR, yet TCRdb's version contains in-frame clones alone and is incomplete. The sample records roughly 2,500,000 clones, 80% to 95% being singletons. The sequencing sample was made of naive CD4+ T cells from PBMCs. Noted subset: CD45RA+ positively selected. The source of these receptors is a man between 18 and 29 years old in good health. Some clones in this sample may be carry-over from other donors' samples.

The chain is built from TRBV7-3 and TRBJ1-1, with a weak D call TRBD1 (5 bases). V was clipped by 4 bases and J by 5 bases, with 14 bases between them. Germline loops: CDR1 SGHTA, CDR2 FQGTGA. The CDR3 has 14 residues. The CDR3 coding sequence is TGTGCCAGCAGCTCACGAGGGGTGGGTACTGAAGCTTTCTTT. It yields the protein CASSSRGVGTEAFF.

The rearrangement joins TRBV5-1 to TRBJ2-1, with 9 bases identical to TRBD2. V dropped 4 bases and J dropped 0; count of bases not matched to a gene: 11. The CDR3 contains 18 residues. The germline V gene encodes CDR1 SGHRS and CDR2 YFSETQ. For the CDR3, the DNA is TGCGCCAGCAGCAGATTAGCGGGAGCCCAATCCTCCTACAATGAGCAGTTCTTC. As protein: CASSRLAGAQSSYNEQFF. Looking up the rest from reference TRBV5-1 and TRBJ2-1 gives the full variable domain: KAGVTQTPRYLIKTRGQQVTLSCSPISGHRSVSWYQQTPGQGLQFLFEYFSETQRNKGNFPGRFSGRQFSNSRSEMNVSTLELGDSALYLCASSRLAGAQSSYNEQFFGPGTRLTVL.

V gene TRBV7-3 combines with J gene TRBJ1-2; 7 bases are a match to TRBD1. The V gene's germline CDR1 is SGHTA and CDR2 FQGTGA. This CDR3 region has 16 residues. J lost 4 bases, V lost 5 bases, and 13 bases had no gene match. CDR3: CASSQNRQGVGYGYTF. The CDR3 bases are TGTGCCAGCAGCCAAAATCGACAGGGAGTGGGCTATGGCTACACCTTC.

The V gene is TRBV9, the J gene TRBJ2-1, with D uncertain. The CDR3 totals 14 residues. V was trimmed by 5 bases and J by 4 bases, leaving 13 bases between them. Germline V gene sequence: CDR1 SGDLS, CDR2 YYNGEE. The CDR3 protein is CASRLSATYNEQFF. CDR3 nucleotides: TGTGCCAGCAGGCTCTCTGCTACATACAATGAGCAGTTCTTC. Together with reference TRBV9 and TRBJ2-1, the CDR3 gives the full variable domain: DSGVTQTPKHLITATGQRVTLRCSPRSGDLSVYWYQQSLDQGLQFLIQYYNGEERAKGNILERFSAQQFPDLHSELNLSSLELGDSALYFCASRLSATYNEQFFGPGTRLTVL.

Here the CDR3 reads CATSSADPRQKQFF. The CDR3, as DNA: TGTGCCACCAGCAGCGCTGACCCCCGGCAGAAGCAGTTCTTC. The chain combines TRBV15 with TRBJ2-1; no clear D gene. The V and J ends lost 3 bases and 11 bases respectively, with 17 bases between them. This CDR3 contains 14 residues. The germline gives CDR1 LNHNV, CDR2 YYDKDF (reference sequence).

The CDR3 sequence is CASSLMEGSYNEQFF. For the CDR3, the DNA is TGTGCCAGCAGCTTAATGGAGGGCTCCTACAATGAGCAGTTCTTC. The J gene is TRBJ2-1, the V gene TRBV7-2, with D possibly TRBD2 on 6 matching bases. Germline CDR1 reads SGHTA; CDR2 reads FQGNSA. Deletions cut 2 bases from V and 0 bases from J, with 8 bases between. The CDR3 runs to 15 residues.